The rows below give T cell receptor beta chains drawn from one sample of a study of CD8+CD57+ T cells in acquired aplastic anemia. TCRdb re-analysed the reads in MiXCR, keeping a single row per CDR3 protein. The sample shows about 120,000 distinct CDR3 sequences, about 50% of them seen only once. Specimen: sorted CD4+, CD8+, or CD8+CD57+ T cells (not recorded which) from PBMCs. Receptors originate from a human donor with aplastic anemia. Both conserved end residues are part of each CDR3.

V gene: TRBV2; J gene: TRBJ2-2; CDR3 protein: CASRGTSSNTGELFF
V gene: TRBV5-1; J gene: TRBJ2-3; CDR3 protein: CASKADSTDTQYF
V gene: TRBV7-8; J gene: TRBJ2-2; CDR3 protein: CASSPSNTGELFF
V gene: TRBV19; J gene: TRBJ1-1; CDR3 protein: CASSRLNTEAFF
V gene: TRBV10-3; J gene: TRBJ1-4; CDR3 protein: CAISESGEKLFF
V gene: TRBV10-3; J gene: TRBJ1-3; CDR3 protein: CAIRLRQGSAGNTIYF
V gene: TRBV10-2; J gene: TRBJ2-2; CDR3 protein: CASSAASGLNTGELFF
V gene: TRBV4-3; J gene: TRBJ2-7; CDR3 protein: CASSPAGTGAEQYF
V gene: TRBV4-3; J gene: TRBJ2-2; CDR3 protein: CASSQQGGTGELFF
V gene: TRBV29-1; J gene: TRBJ1-1; CDR3 protein: CSVIGGNTEAFF
V gene: TRBV10-3; J gene: TRBJ1-5; CDR3 protein: CASSVPGPRNQPQHF
V gene: TRBV7-6; J gene: TRBJ2-7; CDR3 protein: CASSLGSGGTYEQYF
V gene: TRBV20-1; J gene: TRBJ2-2; CDR3 protein: CSAISSGVNTGELFF
V gene: TRBV27; J gene: TRBJ2-1; CDR3 protein: CASRRGNEQFF
V gene: TRBV2; J gene: TRBJ2-7; CDR3 protein: CASRSGGSSYEQYF
V gene: TRBV15; J gene: TRBJ2-7; CDR3 protein: CATSREYTYEQYF
V gene: TRBV7-8; J gene: TRBJ1-1; CDR3 protein: CASSLAGSEAFF
V gene: TRBV5-1; J gene: TRBJ1-2; CDR3 protein: CASSKQQDYGYTF
V gene: TRBV12-3/TRBV12-4; J gene: TRBJ2-3; CDR3 protein: CASSPGRVTDTQYF
V gene: TRBV2; J gene: TRBJ2-1; CDR3 protein: CASSVGLAGRDEQFF
V gene: TRBV7-2; J gene: TRBJ2-1; CDR3 protein: CASSGLAEQFF
V gene: TRBV11-1; J gene: TRBJ2-1; CDR3 protein: CASSTVPGTGYNEQFF
V gene: TRBV24-1; J gene: TRBJ2-3; CDR3 protein: CATFLAGGTDTQYF
V gene: TRBV25-1; J gene: TRBJ1-1; CDR3 protein: CASTWTETTEAFF
V gene: TRBV19; J gene: TRBJ2-2; CDR3 protein: CASSVWGPGELFF
V gene: TRBV29-1; J gene: TRBJ1-2; CDR3 protein: CSVGPAVHGYTF
V gene: TRBV10-3; J gene: TRBJ1-2; CDR3 protein: CAISESGGANYGYTF
V gene: TRBV15; J gene: TRBJ2-7; CDR3 protein: CATSSRDRGNYEQYF
V gene: TRBV2; J gene: TRBJ1-6; CDR3 protein: CASRGQGARSPLHF
V gene: TRBV2; J gene: TRBJ2-1; CDR3 protein: CASSERGEQFF
V gene: TRBV19; J gene: TRBJ1-4; CDR3 protein: CASSDRGANEKLFF
V gene: TRBV5-1; J gene: TRBJ2-1; CDR3 protein: CASSPMGGRGEQFF
V gene: TRBV29-1; J gene: TRBJ2-2; CDR3 protein: CSVVGQGAVGELFF
V gene: TRBV7-8; J gene: TRBJ1-2; CDR3 protein: CAEVTRGQGYTF
V gene: TRBV24-1; J gene: TRBJ2-7; CDR3 protein: CATSDRVGGETHEQYF
V gene: TRBV7-8; J gene: TRBJ2-5; CDR3 protein: CASSLSTQETQYF
V gene: TRBV29-1; J gene: TRBJ2-1; CDR3 protein: CSVDWAGATHYNEQFF
V gene: TRBV20-1; J gene: TRBJ2-1; CDR3 protein: CSARVRGEQFF
V gene: TRBV4-1; J gene: TRBJ2-7; CDR3 protein: CASSPKSQQGQGEQYF
V gene: TRBV27; J gene: TRBJ2-7; CDR3 protein: CASSLLVGGEQYF
V gene: TRBV12-3/TRBV12-4; J gene: TRBJ2-7; CDR3 protein: CASSLTTTSYEQYF
V gene: TRBV29-1; J gene: TRBJ1-1; CDR3 protein: CSGGTGRANTEAFF
V gene: TRBV11-2; J gene: TRBJ2-1; CDR3 protein: CASSPGTSGNEQFF
V gene: TRBV5-5; J gene: TRBJ2-3; CDR3 protein: CASSLARSTDTQYF
V gene: TRBV10-1; J gene: TRBJ2-7; CDR3 protein: CASSSLRDSYEQYF
V gene: TRBV12-3/TRBV12-4; J gene: TRBJ1-2; CDR3 protein: CATQLGGLGYTF
V gene: TRBV2; J gene: TRBJ1-5; CDR3 protein: CASSKLQDDQPQHF
V gene: TRBV5-6; J gene: TRBJ2-3; CDR3 protein: CASSPREGPRTDTQYF
V gene: TRBV12-3/TRBV12-4; J gene: TRBJ2-1; CDR3 protein: CASTTRGLYNEQFF
V gene: TRBV10-3; J gene: TRBJ1-1; CDR3 protein: CAISDPSGRVGRTEAFF
V gene: TRBV4-1; J gene: TRBJ2-1; CDR3 protein: CASSQARGQYNEQFF
V gene: TRBV6-1; J gene: TRBJ2-7; CDR3 protein: CASSAVGGEQYF
V gene: TRBV11-1; J gene: TRBJ1-6; CDR3 protein: CASSLRTRGSPLHF
V gene: TRBV20-1; J gene: TRBJ1-2; CDR3 protein: CSAAQEGAIAGYTF
V gene: TRBV20-1; J gene: TRBJ1-2; CDR3 protein: CSARDLETGINGYTF
V gene: TRBV29-1; J gene: TRBJ2-7; CDR3 protein: CSAETDDYEQYF
V gene: TRBV9; J gene: TRBJ2-3; CDR3 protein: CASSPRAGGPADTQYF